Detailed here is one TCR beta chain. The sample is drawn from a study of blood T cell repertoires in COVID-19. Overall study: The samples span acute and convalescent COVID-19 from the United States, Italy and Spain. From T cells, B-cell-depleted T cells, or PBMCs came the material, which was cDNA or gDNA.

Germline loops: CDR1 SGDLS, CDR2 YYNGEE. Unmatched junction bases numbered 12, after V lost 4 bases and J lost 8 bases. There are 15 residues in the CDR3. As processed by the authors: By means of reference gene primer amplification, nucleated cell counts were estimated. Some clones are missing from TCRdb's copy, which holds only in-frame ones; the method was immunoSEQ multiplex PCR. For V, J and clone size, that table is used; D and trimming come from the DNA. This sample has 69,000 or so clones, with roughly 85% found just once. The clonotype was recovered from an elderly woman with acute or convalescent COVID-19. This chain joins TRBV9 and TRBJ1-3, with 7 bases fitting TRBD1. The specimen sequenced was peripheral blood. The DNA for the CDR3 is TGTGCCAGCAGCTACCGCGAGGGGGCCGGGGACACCATATATTTT. Protein sequence: CASSYREGAGDTIYF.